The 27 T cell receptor beta chains given below trace back to one sample, sequenced in a study of T cell repertoires in cytomegalovirus infection. No antigen has been identified for these receptors. TCRdb passed the reads through MiXCR, listing each CDR3 protein once. The top ten hold roughly 12% of the sample, which has around 800,000 distinct CDR3 sequences, about 30% seen once. The starting material was cultured CD8+ T cells from PBMCs, obtained from culture after CMV antigen stimulation. Receptor source: a human donor in good health (CMV status not recorded). Some clones in this sample may be carry-over from other donors' samples.

This chain links TRBV27 with TRBJ1-5, with 9 bases lining up with TRBD1. The CDR3 is 17 amino acids. CDR1 and CDR2 (germline): MNHEY, SMNVEV (reference sequence). J lost 0 bases, V lost 5 bases, and 8 bases had no gene match. The CDR3 DNA reads TGTGCCAGCAGTCCCTCACAGGGGGCTTTTAGCAATCAGCCCCAGCATTTT. Its translation: CASSPSQGAFSNQPQHF.

The chain combines TRBV2 with TRBJ2-1; TRBD1 matches 7 bases. V was pared by 4 bases and J by 0 bases, with 6 bases of the junction left unmatched. CDR1 SNHLY and CDR2 FYNNEI come from the germline V gene. There are 16 residues in the CDR3. CDR3 DNA sequence: TGTGCCAGCAGTGCCACGGGACAGAGCTCCTACAATGAGCAGTTCTTC. This encodes CASSATGQSSYNEQFF.

This clonotype turned up a few times. The chain couples TRBV6-2 or TRBV6-3 to TRBJ2-4; D uncertain. There are 16 residues in the CDR3. V was pared by 6 bases and J by 0 bases, with 15 bases between. The V gene's germline CDR1 is MNHEY and CDR2 SVGEGT. This CDR3 reads CASSSEESLAKNIQYF. In DNA, the CDR3 is TGTGCCAGCAGCTCAGAGGAGTCACTAGCCAAAAACATTCAGTACTTC.

There are a few counts of this clonotype. V and J are TRBV6-1 and TRBJ1-1; possible D gene TRBD1, 6 bases. This CDR3 contains 15 residues. The V gene's germline CDR1 is MNHNS and CDR2 SASEGT. V was cut by 6 bases and J by 4 bases, with 18 bases left in between. CDR3 sequence reads: CASSALGGGVTEAFF. The CDR3 DNA reads TGTGCCAGCAGCGCCTTGGGGGGGGGCGTCACTGAAGCTTTCTTT.

This clonotype was picked up a small number of times. The junction does not match germline at one end; this may be a read error. The rearrangement joins TRBV7-6 to TRBJ2-5, with 10 positions matching TRBD1. The germline V gene encodes CDR1 SGHVS and CDR2 FNYEAQ. This CDR3 has 15 residues. CDR3 sequence: CASSVTGTGEETQYF. CDR3 nucleotide sequence: TGTGCTAGCAGCGTAACTGGGACAGGGGAGGAGACCCAGTACTTC.

About this clonotype: Germline is not matched at one junction end, which may reflect a read error. The chain combines TRBV4-1 with TRBJ1-4, with 7 bases identical to TRBD1. The CDR3 consists of 16 residues. Germline values: CDR1 MGHRA, CDR2 YSYEKL. The CDR3 region has the DNA TGTGCCAGCAGCCTCCGACAGGGAACAACTAATGAAAAACTGTTTTTT. Protein sequence: CASSLRQGTTNEKLFF.

This clonotype was detected many times. The chain joins TRBV7-9 to TRBJ2-6; 7 bases are shared with TRBD1. Unmatched junction bases numbered 15, after V lost 4 bases and J lost 0 bases. The CDR3 has 20 residues. Germline V lookup: CDR1 SEHNR, CDR2 FQNEAQ (reference sequence). The CDR3 reads CASSSLSSGTALSGANVLTF. In DNA, the CDR3 is TGTGCCAGCAGCTCGTTAAGTTCCGGGACAGCCCTCTCTGGGGCCAACGTCCTGACTTTC.

The chain employs TRBV11-3 and TRBJ2-5; possibly TRBD1 or TRBD2 for D (5 bases each). The V end lost 5 bases, the J end lost 1 base, and 11 bases lay between the germline ends. The length of the CDR3 is 14 residues. Germline assignment: CDR1 SGHNT and CDR2 YENEEA. This chain's CDR3 is CASSELGAQETQYF. Written as DNA, the CDR3 is TGTGCCAGCAGCGAACTAGGGGCCCAAGAGACCCAGTACTTC.

Remarks on this clonotype: One junction end disagrees with the germline gene, perhaps due to a read error. V and J are TRBV7-6 and TRBJ1-3; D is possibly TRBD1 (6 bases). The CDR3 has 13 amino acids. Germline V gene lookup returns CDR1 SGHVS and CDR2 FNYEAQ. The CDR3 sequence is CASSGQNGNTVYF. The CDR3 DNA sequence: TGTGCCAGTAGTGGACAGAATGGAAACACCGTATATTTT.

The chain uses TRBV9 and TRBJ2-7; 7 bases map to TRBD1. The germline V gene encodes CDR1 SGDLS and CDR2 YYNGEE. Trimming took 0 bases from V and 5 from J; bases not matched to a gene: 2. This CDR3 contains 13 residues. The DNA of the CDR3 is TGTGCCAGCAGCGTAGGAGGGGGCAACGAGCAGTACTTC. Translated, it gives CASSVGGGNEQYF.

V and J are TRBV19 and TRBJ1-6; 7 bases fit TRBD1. The germline V gene has CDR1 LNHDA and CDR2 SQIVND (reference sequence). The V segment lost 5 bases and the J segment 9 bases; nucleotides outside the gene matches: 7. CDR3 size: 14 residues. CDR3 sequence reads: CASSPYRGSSPLHF. CDR3 in DNA: TGTGCCAGTAGTCCTTACAGGGGAAGTTCACCCCTCCACTTT. Full variable domain (outside the CDR3, taken from reference TRBV19 and TRBJ1-6): DGGITQSPKYLFRKEGQNVTLSCEQNLNHDAMYWYRQDPGQGLRLIYYSQIVNDFQKGDIAEGYSVSREKKESFPLTVTSAQKNPTAFYLCASSPYRGSSPLHFGNGTRLTVT.

This clonotype was detected only a few times. This rearrangement joins TRBV9 to TRBJ1-1; TRBD1 agrees at 7 bases. V trimming: 0 bases; J trimming: 8 bases; junction bases outside the gene matches: 13. The CDR3 sequence is 16 residues long. Germline CDR1 is SGDLS and CDR2 is YYNGEE. CDR3 sequence (DNA): TGTGCCAGCAGCGTAGCCCCGGACAGGAGAAGTGTGGAAGCTTTCTTT. Translation gives CASSVAPDRRSVEAFF.

This clonotype was picked up a small number of times. The chain has TRBV12-5 and TRBJ2-4; TRBD1 matches at 10 bases. After removal of 0 bases from V and 3 bases from J, the junction contained 8 bases not matched to a gene. The germline V gene has CDR1 LGHNT and CDR2 FRNRAP. The CDR3 totals 18 residues. The CDR3 protein is CASGLVPDRGLVKNIQYF. CDR3 DNA: TGTGCTAGTGGTTTGGTACCCGACAGGGGGCTGGTCAAAAACATTCAGTACTTC.

The chain links TRBV6-1 to TRBJ2-3; 9 bases are a match to TRBD2. After removal of 7 bases from V and 2 bases from J, the junction contained 10 bases not matched to a gene. Germline V gene sequence: CDR1 MNHNS, CDR2 SASEGT. The CDR3 loop spans 16 amino acids. The CDR3 nucleotides read TGTGCCAGCACCTCTGATAAGCGGGGGGACACAGATACGCAGTATTTT. Residues: CASTSDKRGDTDTQYF.

This clonotype was found a few times. This rearrangement joins TRBV20-1 to TRBJ1-1; D is perhaps TRBD1 (6 bases). Germline V gene sequence: CDR1 DFQATT, CDR2 SNEGSKA (reference sequence). Trimming cost V 1 base and J 3 bases, with 9 bases left between them. The CDR3 covers 13 residues. The CDR3 region is CSARARGDTEAFF. For the CDR3, the DNA is TGCAGTGCTAGAGCCAGGGGAGACACTGAAGCTTTCTTT.

This clonotype has just a few counts. This chain uses TRBV6-2 or TRBV6-3 with TRBJ1-2, with TRBD1 matching 9 bases. Germline V gives CDR1 MNHEY, CDR2 SVGEGT. The CDR3 loop spans 13 amino acids. The V and J ends lost 6 bases and 4 bases, in that order; junction bases with no gene match: 3. The CDR3 bases are TGTGCCAGCAGACGACAGGGGGGCTATGGCTACACCTTC. Amino acids: CASRRQGGYGYTF.

This clonotype came up a few times. The chain carries TRBV6-6 and TRBJ2-1; 8 bases map to TRBD2. V was clipped by 2 bases and J by 2 bases; unmatched bases: 5. The length of the CDR3 is 16 residues. The germline V gene encodes CDR1 MNHNY and CDR2 SVGAGI (reference sequence). The CDR3: CASSYPTGGPYNEQFF. In DNA, the CDR3 is TGTGCCAGCAGTTACCCTACGGGGGGGCCCTACAATGAGCAGTTCTTC.

J is TRBJ1-5 and V is TRBV12-3 or TRBV12-4; the D gene is possibly TRBD1 (5 bases). The length of the CDR3 is 15 residues. Between the trimmed V and J ends, which lost 5 bases and 5 bases, there was a span of 16 bases. CDR3 sequence (DNA): TGTGCCAGCAGTCTCGGGGCAAGCGGGCATCAGCCCCAGCATTTT. Its translation: CASSLGASGHQPQHF.

The genes are TRBV27 and TRBJ2-2; 9 bases align to TRBD2. The CDR3 is 16 amino acids. In germline, CDR1 is MNHEY, CDR2 SMNVEV (reference sequence). Trimming took 5 bases from V and 5 from J; bases not matched to a gene: 9. Here the CDR3 reads CASSLQVAGGTGELFF. For the CDR3, the DNA is TGTGCCAGCAGTCTCCAGGTCGCGGGGGGGACCGGGGAGCTGTTTTTT.

This clonotype was counted a few times. The CDR3 sequence: CASSWTGGGNTEAFF. As DNA, the CDR3 is TGTGCCAGCTCCTGGACAGGGGGCGGGAACACTGAAGCTTTCTTT. The gene calls are TRBV6-5 and TRBJ1-1, with TRBD1 matching 11 bases. In germline, CDR1 is MNHEY, CDR2 SVGAGI. CDR3 length: 15 residues. V lost 8 bases and J lost 1; bases outside the gene matches: 6.

The V call is TRBV6-5, the J call TRBJ1-2; the D gene is possibly TRBD1 (5 bases). The CDR3 extends over 16 amino acids. Germline V gene data show CDR1 as MNHEY and CDR2 as SVGAGI. V dropped 6 bases and J dropped 4 bases, with 21 bases sitting between them. This CDR3 is CASRGFELEGPYGYTF. Written as DNA, the CDR3 is TGTGCCAGCAGAGGTTTCGAGTTAGAGGGGCCCTATGGCTACACCTTC.

This clonotype was counted at least ten times. V gene TRBV12-3 or TRBV12-4 combines with J gene TRBJ2-7; D unclear. This CDR3 is 14 amino acids long. V was clipped by 5 bases and J by 2 bases, with 13 bases between them. The CDR3 protein is CASSPSVGAYEQYF. The CDR3 nucleotides read TGTGCCAGCAGTCCTTCGGTTGGGGCCTACGAGCAGTACTTC.

The V and J genes are TRBV12-3 or TRBV12-4 and TRBJ2-1; the match to TRBD2 covers 8 bases. With V trimmed by 5 bases and J by 8 bases, 11 bases remained unmatched. CDR3 length: 15 residues. This CDR3 reads CASSPPGLGAYEQFF. DNA for the CDR3: TGTGCCAGCAGTCCCCCGGGACTAGGGGCCTATGAGCAGTTCTTC.

This clonotype appeared many times. J is TRBJ1-2 and V is TRBV11-2, with 7 bases that match TRBD1. The V gene's germline CDR1 is SGHAT and CDR2 FQNNGV. J gave up 3 bases and V 3 bases, and 7 bases lay outside the gene matches. The CDR3 sequence is 15 residues long. The CDR3 here is CASSFSAGGDYGYTF. The DNA for the CDR3 is TGTGCCAGCAGCTTTAGTGCAGGGGGGGACTATGGCTACACCTTC.

This clonotype was detected only a few times. The rearrangement links TRBV4-2 to TRBJ2-3; 12 bases are shared with TRBD2. The V gene's germline CDR1 is LGHNA and CDR2 YNFKEQ. Losses at the gene ends were 1 base for V and 4 bases for J; bases not matched to a gene: 0. The CDR3 extends over 15 amino acids. The CDR3 DNA reads as TGTGCCAGCAGCCAAGCTAGCGGGGGGGCAGATACGCAGTATTTT. Its protein is CASSQASGGADTQYF.

V gene TRBV12-3 or TRBV12-4 combines with J gene TRBJ2-2; 10 bases are a match to TRBD1. V dropped 5 bases and J dropped 2; count of bases not matched to a gene: 2. The CDR3 covers 15 residues. CDR3 in DNA: TGTGCCAGCAGTGGGGACAGGGGAAACACCGGGGAGCTGTTTTTT. This translates into CASSGDRGNTGELFF.

This clonotype has only a few counts. The rearrangement links TRBV6-1 to TRBJ1-6, with D tentatively TRBD1 (5 bases). Trimming left V 1 base short and J 17 bases short, with 21 bases between. Germline V gene data show CDR1 as MNHNS and CDR2 as SASEGT. The CDR3 sequence is 15 residues long. In DNA form, the CDR3 reads TGTGCCAGCAGTGAAGGTGGCCCAGGGTCCCTCTTCGTCCACTTT. Protein product: CASSEGGPGSLFVHF.